This T cell receptor beta chain was documented in a study of CD8 T cells in ankylosing spondylitis (dated by TCRdb to about 2017). Background for the entire study: To find TCR variants linked to disease, the study profiled T cell receptor beta repertoires in ankylosing spondylitis patients and healthy donors. The whole study cohort included some 100 healthy donors and 25 or so ankylosing spondylitis patients. Peripheral blood samples were taken, and synovial fluid was additionally collected from ankylosing spondylitis patients.

On the study overall, not on this receptor specifically: The disease-linked clones had a CD8+ phenotype and were found at relatively low frequencies in peripheral blood. According to the report, matched synovial fluid samples from ankylosing spondylitis patients were significantly enriched for the disease-linked clones. Some TCR beta motif variants had previously been reported in synovial fluid and blood of reactive arthritis patients, which suggested common disease-initiation mechanisms. A TCR beta motif made up of several highly homologous amino acid variants appeared to be characteristic of blood from ankylosing spondylitis patients.

Sequences MGHRA (CDR1) and YSYEKL (CDR2) are obtained from the germline V gene. The CDR3 contains 15 residues, cysteine and phenylalanine counted. The entry retains the CDR3 DNA only, 45 bases that are in frame from base 1. V drops 1 base and J drops 1 base, leaving 11 bases in between. This clonotype appeared many times. Its cognate antigen has yet to be identified. Nothing much larger sits one base from this clone, and base qualities are not available. Sequencer: Illumina HiSeq 2500. Quantitative 5'-RACE with molecular barcodes was used to prepare TCR beta libraries. Per the original workflow: A new computational method based on a probabilistic model of VDJ rearrangement was used to identify disease-linked TCR variants. TCRdb's own reprocessing of the public reads used fastp at Q25 and MiXCR and kept productive beta chains. Every CDR3 protein is listed once, alongside the most common genes and DNA of its rows. These V and J calls derive from TCRdb rather than the authors' analysis. The sample profile shows about 160,000 distinct CDR3 sequences; roughly 18% of them were found once. The ten largest account for approximately 7.8% of the sample.

Sequencing was done on a sample of blood, either unsorted or a sorted T cell fraction (not recorded which). The chain is made from TRBV4-1 and TRBJ2-7, with no D gene named confidently. The sequence came from a male donor with ankylosing spondylitis or in good health (not recorded which). The bases are TGCGCCAGCAGCCAAGCGGTGACTGGTTCCTACGAGCAGTACTTC. Translated, it gives CASSQAVTGSYEQYF.